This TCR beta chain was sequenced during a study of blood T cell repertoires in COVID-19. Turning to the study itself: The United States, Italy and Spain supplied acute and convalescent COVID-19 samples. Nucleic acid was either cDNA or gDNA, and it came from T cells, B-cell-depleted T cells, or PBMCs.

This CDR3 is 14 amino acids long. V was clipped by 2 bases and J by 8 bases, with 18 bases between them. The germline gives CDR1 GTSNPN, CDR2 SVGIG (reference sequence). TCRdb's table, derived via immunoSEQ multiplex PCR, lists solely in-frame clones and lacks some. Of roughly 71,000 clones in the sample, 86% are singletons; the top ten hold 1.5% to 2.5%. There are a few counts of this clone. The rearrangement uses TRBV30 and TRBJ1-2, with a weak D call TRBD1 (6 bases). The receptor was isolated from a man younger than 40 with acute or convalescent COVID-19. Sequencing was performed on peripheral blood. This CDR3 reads CAWSPPSGGGGYTF. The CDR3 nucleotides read TGTGCCTGGAGTCCACCCAGCGGGGGCGGAGGCTACACCTTC. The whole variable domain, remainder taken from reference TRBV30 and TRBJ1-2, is SQTIHQWPATLVQPVGSPLSLECTVEGTSNPNLYWYRQAAGRGLQLLFYSVGIGQISSEVPQNLSASRPQDRQFILSSKKLLLSDSGFYLCAWSPPSGGGGYTFGSGTRLTVV.